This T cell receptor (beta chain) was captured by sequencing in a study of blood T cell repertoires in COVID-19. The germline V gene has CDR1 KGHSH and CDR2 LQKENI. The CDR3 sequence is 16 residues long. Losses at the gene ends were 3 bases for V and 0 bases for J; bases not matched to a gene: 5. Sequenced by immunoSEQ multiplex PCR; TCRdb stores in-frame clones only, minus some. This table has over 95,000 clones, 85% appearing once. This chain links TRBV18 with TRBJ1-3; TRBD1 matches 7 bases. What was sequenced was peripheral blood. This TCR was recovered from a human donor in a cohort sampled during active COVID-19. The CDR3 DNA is TGTGCCAGCTCACCTTTCAGGGGGGACTCTGGAAACACCATATATTTT. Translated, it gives CASSPFRGDSGNTIYF.